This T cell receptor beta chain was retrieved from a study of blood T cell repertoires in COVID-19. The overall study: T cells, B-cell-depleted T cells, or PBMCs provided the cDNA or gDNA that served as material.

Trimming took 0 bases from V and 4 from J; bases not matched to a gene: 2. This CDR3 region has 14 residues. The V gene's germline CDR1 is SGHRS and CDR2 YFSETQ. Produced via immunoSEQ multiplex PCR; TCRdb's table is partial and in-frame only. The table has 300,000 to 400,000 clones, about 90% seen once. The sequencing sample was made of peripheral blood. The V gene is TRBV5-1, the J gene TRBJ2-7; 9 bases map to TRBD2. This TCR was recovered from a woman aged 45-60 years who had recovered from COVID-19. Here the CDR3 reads CASSLGTSVYEQYF. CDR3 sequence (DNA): TGCGCCAGCAGCTTGGGGACTAGCGTTTACGAGCAGTACTTC.